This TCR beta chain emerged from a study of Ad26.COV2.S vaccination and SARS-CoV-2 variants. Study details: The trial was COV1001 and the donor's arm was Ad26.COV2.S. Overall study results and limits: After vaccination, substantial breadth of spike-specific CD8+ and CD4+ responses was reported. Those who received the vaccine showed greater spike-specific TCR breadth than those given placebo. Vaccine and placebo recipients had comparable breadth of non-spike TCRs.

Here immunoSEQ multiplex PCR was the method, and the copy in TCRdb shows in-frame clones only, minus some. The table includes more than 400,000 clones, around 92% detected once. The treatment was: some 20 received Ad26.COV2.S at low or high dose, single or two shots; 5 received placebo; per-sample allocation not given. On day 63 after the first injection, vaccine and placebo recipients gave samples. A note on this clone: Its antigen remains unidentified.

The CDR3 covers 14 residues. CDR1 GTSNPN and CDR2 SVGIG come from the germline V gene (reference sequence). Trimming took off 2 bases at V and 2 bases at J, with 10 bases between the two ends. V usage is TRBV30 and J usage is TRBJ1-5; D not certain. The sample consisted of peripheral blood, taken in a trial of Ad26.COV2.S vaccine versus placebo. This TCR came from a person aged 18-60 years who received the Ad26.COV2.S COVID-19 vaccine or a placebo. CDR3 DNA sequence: TGTGCCTGGAGTCCCACGGGAGGCAATCAGCCCCAGCATTTT. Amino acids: CAWSPTGGNQPQHF.